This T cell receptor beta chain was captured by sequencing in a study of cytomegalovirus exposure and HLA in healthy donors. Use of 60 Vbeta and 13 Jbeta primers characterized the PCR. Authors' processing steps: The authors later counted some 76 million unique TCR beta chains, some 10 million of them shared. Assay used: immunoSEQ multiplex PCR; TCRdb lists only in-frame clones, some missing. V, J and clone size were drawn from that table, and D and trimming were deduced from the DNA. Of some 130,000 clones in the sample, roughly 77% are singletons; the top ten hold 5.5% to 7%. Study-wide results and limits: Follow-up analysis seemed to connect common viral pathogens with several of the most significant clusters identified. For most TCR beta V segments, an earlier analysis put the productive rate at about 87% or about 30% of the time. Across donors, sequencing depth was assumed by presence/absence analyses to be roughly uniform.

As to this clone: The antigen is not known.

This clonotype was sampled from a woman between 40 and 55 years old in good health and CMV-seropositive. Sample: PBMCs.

CDR3 loop: CAISGGGGLSYEQYF. CDR3 coding DNA: TGTGCCATCAGTGGGGGCGGGGGGCTCTCCTACGAGCAGTACTTC. The J gene is TRBJ2-7, the V gene TRBV10-3, with 8 bases identical to TRBD2. This CDR3 contains 15 residues. J was trimmed by 0 bases and V by 4 bases; bases with no gene match: 5. Germline V gene lookup returns CDR1 ENHRY and CDR2 SYGVKD.